A single sample gave rise to the 30 T cell receptor beta chains below, sequenced in a study of T cells in Graves' hyperthyroidism and ophthalmopathy. There were TCR beta CDR3 regions amplified from RNA transcripts. The HTBI primer set drove a first-round RT-PCR of the TCR CDR3. Using its own MiXCR run on the multiplex PCR reads, TCRdb lists one record per CDR3 protein. The sample has more than 300,000 distinct CDR3 sequences; approximately 18% are singletons. The material sequenced was blood. These receptors were obtained from a woman under 40 with Graves' hyperthyroidism that later progressed to Graves' ophthalmopathy.

The sample holds many counts of this clonotype. The chain links TRBV5-6 to TRBJ2-1; 10 nucleotides line up with TRBD1. CDR3 length: 15 residues. The germline V gene has CDR1 SGHDT and CDR2 YYEEEE. With 2 bases clipped from V and 10 bases from J, the junction kept 9 bases outside the gene matches. In DNA form, the CDR3 reads TGTGCCAGCAGCTTCGGGACAGGGGCGCCTAGGGAGCAGTTCTTC. It codes for CASSFGTGAPREQFF.

The gene calls are TRBV20-1 and TRBJ1-4; 9 bases map to TRBD1. The germline gives CDR1 DFQATT, CDR2 SNEGSKA (reference sequence). The CDR3 contains 14 residues. J lost 5 bases, V lost 5 bases, and 6 bases had no gene match. CDR3 amino acids: CSAFPGQGNEKLFF. The CDR3 coding sequence is TGCAGTGCTTTTCCGGGACAGGGAAATGAAAAACTGTTTTTT.

This clonotype was recorded many times. The genes are TRBV7-9 and TRBJ2-7, with 9 bases matching TRBD1. Trimming at V came to 5 bases and at J to 2 bases, leaving 10 bases not matched to a gene. The CDR3 loop spans 16 amino acids. Germline V gene data show CDR1 as SEHNR and CDR2 as FQNEAQ (reference sequence). DNA of the CDR3: TGTGCCAGCAGCCCCAGACCGGGACAGGGACCCTACGAGCAGTACTTC. Its translation is CASSPRPGQGPYEQYF.

The V and J genes are TRBV18 and TRBJ1-5, with no clear D. The CDR3 length is 16 residues. Trimming cost V 4 bases and J 5 bases, with 18 bases left between them. Per the germline V gene, CDR1 is KGHSH and CDR2 is LQKENI. The CDR3 reads CASSRGVGSYDQPQHF. The CDR3 DNA sequence: TGTGCCAGCTCACGGGGTGTTGGGTCATACGATCAGCCCCAGCATTTT.

With regard to this clonotype: An end of the junction does not agree with germline; a read error may underlie this. The rearrangement uses TRBV12-3 or TRBV12-4 and TRBJ2-1, with 10 bases aligning to TRBD1. This CDR3 is 14 amino acids long. This chain's CDR3 is CTSSLRQGAREQSF. DNA for the CDR3: TGTACCAGCAGTTTGAGACAGGGGGCTCGGGAGCAGTCCTTC.

Concerning this clonotype itself: At one end the junction does not follow the germline gene, possibly because of a read error. This chain links TRBV12-3 or TRBV12-4 with TRBJ2-3, with a possible D match to TRBD1 (5 bases). This CDR3 contains 14 residues. The CDR3 sequence: CASSLWVATGTQYF. CDR3 DNA sequence: TGTGCCAGCAGTTTATGGGTAGCCACAGGTACGCAGTATTTT.

This clonotype has a count of ten or more. The chain has TRBV3-1 and TRBJ2-1; 8 positions match TRBD2. In germline, CDR1 is LGHDT, CDR2 YNNKEL (reference sequence). Germline trimming cut 5 bases from V and 0 bases from J; bases unmatched to any gene: 6. This CDR3 has 16 amino acids. CDR3 coding DNA: TGTGCCAGCAGCAATCAGCGGGGGAGCTCCTACAATGAGCAGTTCTTC. Amino acid sequence: CASSNQRGSSYNEQFF.

The chain combines TRBV14 with TRBJ1-2; no clear D. CDR3 length equals 17 residues. In germline, CDR1 is SGHDN, CDR2 FVKESK. The V gene lost 1 base and the J gene lost 0 bases, with 15 bases spanning the gap. The DNA of the CDR3 is TGTGCCAGCAGCCAAGTTGGGGTAACTAAAGCTAACTATGGCTACACCTTC. Encoded protein: CASSQVGVTKANYGYTF.

This clonotype was seen once. This chain joins TRBV15 and TRBJ1-3; D remains ambiguous. Per the germline V gene, CDR1 is LNHNV and CDR2 is YYDKDF (reference sequence). Trimming removed 1 base from V and 4 bases from J, with 2 bases in between. The CDR3 extends over 12 amino acids. The CDR3 DNA reads as TGTGCCACCAGCAGAGTAGGAAACACCATATATTTT. Residues: CATSRVGNTIYF.

J is TRBJ2-5 and V is TRBV7-9, with D perhaps matching TRBD1 (5 bases). Trimming removed 3 bases from V and 4 bases from J, with 15 bases in between. CDR3 length equals 15 residues. Germline V gene lookup returns CDR1 SEHNR and CDR2 FQNEAQ (reference sequence). As DNA, the CDR3 is TGTGCCAGCAGCTTCGCAGGGCTGGAGCTAGAGACCCAGTACTTC. Its protein product is CASSFAGLELETQYF.

The chain uses TRBV6-4 and TRBJ1-1; weak D call: TRBD1 (6 bases). This CDR3 is 19 amino acids long. Trimming took 2 bases from V and 0 from J, leaving 22 bases between them. Germline values: CDR1 MRHNA, CDR2 SNTAGT. The CDR3 DNA reads as TGTGCCAGCAGTGACCAGTTGCGGGACAACTATACAGTGAACACTGAAGCTTTCTTT. Translating it yields CASSDQLRDNYTVNTEAFF.

Ten or more counts support this clonotype. The gene calls are TRBV29-1 and TRBJ1-5, with 7 bases matching TRBD1. Germline CDR1 SQVTM, CDR2 ANQGSEA. V shed 7 bases, J shed 5 bases, and the junction held 5 bases outside the gene matches. CDR3 size: 12 residues. CDR3 sequence: CSAQGPDQPQHF. In nucleotides, the CDR3 is TGCAGCGCACAGGGGCCCGATCAGCCCCAGCATTTT.

In this sample, this clonotype turned up many times. V and J are TRBV29-1 and TRBJ2-5; D gene uncertain. The CDR3 sequence is 11 residues long. The germline V and J ends were trimmed by 7 bases and 3 bases, with 9 bases remaining between them. Per germline, CDR1 SQVTM and CDR2 ANQGSEA. In DNA, the CDR3 is TGCAGCGGGAGAAATGAAGAGACCCAGTACTTC. It translates to CSGRNEETQYF.

This clonotype was counted ten times or more. The CDR3 sequence is CASSAGTGIGYGYTF. CDR3 coding DNA: TGCGCCAGCAGCGCAGGGACAGGGATCGGCTATGGCTACACCTTC. The rearrangement links TRBV10-2 to TRBJ1-2, with 9 bases matching TRBD1. The germline V gene encodes CDR1 WSHSY and CDR2 SAAADI. V was clipped by 6 bases and J by 4 bases; unmatched bases: 9. The CDR3 runs to 15 residues.

This clonotype was detected many times. The chain employs TRBV11-2 and TRBJ1-2, with D tentatively TRBD1 (6 bases). V lost 5 bases and J lost 6, with 16 bases in between. CDR3 size: 14 residues. CDR1 is SGHAT, CDR2 FQNNGV, per germline. CDR3 in amino acids: CASSRDQGIDGYTF. The CDR3 nucleotides are TGTGCCAGCAGCCGAGATCAGGGGATCGATGGCTACACCTTC.

This clonotype was seen only a few times. The chain employs TRBV5-5 and TRBJ2-3; 7 bases match TRBD1. This CDR3 has 13 residues. Germline-derived CDR1 and CDR2 are SGHKS and YYEKEE (reference sequence). V dropped 7 bases and J dropped 4; count of bases not matched to a gene: 6. The CDR3 DNA reads as TGTGCCAGCGACGACAGGGATTCAGATACGCAGTATTTT. Its translation: CASDDRDSDTQYF.

The chain joins TRBV7-6 to TRBJ2-5; D may correspond to TRBD1 or TRBD2 (5 bases each). Germline CDR1 reads SGHVS; CDR2 reads FNYEAQ. Trimming cost V 1 base and J 5 bases, with 14 bases left between them. This CDR3 comprises 15 residues. CDR3 protein: CASSLVSRREETQYF. In DNA, the CDR3 is TGTGCCAGCAGCTTAGTAAGTCGCAGGGAGGAGACCCAGTACTTC.

This clonotype was seen at least ten times. This chain joins TRBV11-2 and TRBJ2-1; 9 bases are a match to TRBD2. Losses at the gene ends were 0 bases for V and 13 bases for J; bases not matched to a gene: 13. The CDR3 covers 16 residues. The germline V gene encodes CDR1 SGHAT and CDR2 FQNNGV. The DNA for the CDR3 is TGTGCCAGCAGCTTAGAATATTTGAGAGCGGGAGGTTCTCAGTTCTTC. Its translation is CASSLEYLRAGGSQFF.

The V and J genes are TRBV4-1 and TRBJ2-2; D not resolved. This CDR3 spans 15 amino acids. Between the trimmed V and J ends, which lost 4 bases and 0 bases, there was a span of 9 bases. Germline values: CDR1 MGHRA, CDR2 YSYEKL. The CDR3 loop is CASSPWQSNTGELFF. In DNA form, the CDR3 reads TGCGCCAGCAGCCCATGGCAGTCGAACACCGGGGAGCTGTTTTTT.

At least ten counts were recorded for this clonotype. The CDR3 loop is CASRPGTSGKRLYNEQFF. The CDR3 DNA is TGTGCCAGCAGACCCGGGACTAGCGGGAAAAGGCTCTACAATGAGCAGTTCTTC. The V call is TRBV6-1, the J call TRBJ2-1; 13 bases agree with TRBD2. Germline V gene data show CDR1 as MNHNS and CDR2 as SASEGT. The CDR3 has 18 residues. V gave up 6 bases and J gave up 3 bases; unmatched junction bases: 11.

There are many counts of this clonotype. The chain combines TRBV15 with TRBJ1-6; no clear D. This CDR3 comprises 17 residues. The germline gives CDR1 LNHNV, CDR2 YYDKDF (reference sequence). Trimming pared 0 bases from V and 5 bases from J, leaving 14 bases between. The CDR3, as DNA: TGTGCCACCAGCAGAGACTGGACCGCGTCTAATAATTCACCCCTCCACTTT. Protein product: CATSRDWTASNNSPLHF.

The sample holds many counts of this clonotype. The rearrangement joins TRBV28 to TRBJ2-7; D perhaps matches TRBD2 (5 bases). Germline V gene data show CDR1 as MDHEN and CDR2 as SYDVKM. CDR3 length: 13 amino acids. V lost 7 bases, J lost 0 bases, and 10 bases lay in between. For the CDR3, the DNA is TGTGCCAGCACTGAGCGGAGCTCCTACGAGCAGTACTTC. Translation gives CASTERSSYEQYF.

This clonotype was seen only once. The chain joins TRBV28 to TRBJ2-3, with D possibly TRBD2 on 7 matching bases. V shed 4 bases and J shed 4 bases, with 18 bases lying between them. Germline V lookup: CDR1 MDHEN, CDR2 SYDVKM. The CDR3 runs 16 residues. As DNA, the CDR3 is TGTGCCAGCAGTTCCGCCCGAGGGGGGGAGTCAGATACGCAGTATTTT. This translates into CASSSARGGESDTQYF.

The chain is built from TRBV18 and TRBJ2-1; no reliable D call. Between the trimmed V and J ends, which lost 6 bases and 4 bases, there was a span of 16 bases. The CDR3 consists of 15 residues. Germline loops: CDR1 KGHSH, CDR2 LQKENI. Here the CDR3 reads CASSPEPTHYNEQFF. The CDR3 coding sequence is TGTGCCAGCTCTCCGGAGCCCACCCATTACAATGAGCAGTTCTTC.

The rearrangement uses TRBV7-9 and TRBJ1-1, with D unclear. The CDR3 is 14 residues long. Germline V gene sequence: CDR1 SEHNR, CDR2 FQNEAQ (reference sequence). Deletions cut 2 bases from V and 4 bases from J, with 11 bases between. This CDR3 reads CASSLWISGTEAFF. CDR3 nucleotide sequence: TGTGCCAGCAGCTTATGGATTTCTGGCACTGAAGCTTTCTTT.

The table lists this clonotype with many counts. The chain employs TRBV2 and TRBJ1-1, with D maybe TRBD1 (5 bases). Between the trimmed V and J ends, which lost 3 bases and 6 bases, there was a span of 11 bases. Germline CDR1 reads SNHLY; CDR2 reads FYNNEI. The CDR3 has 13 amino acids. CDR3 sequence (DNA): TGTGCCAGCAGTGATAGGGCAGGGCCTGAAGCTTTCTTT. Translation gives CASSDRAGPEAFF.

The table lists this clonotype with many counts. This chain joins TRBV30 and TRBJ2-2, with 12 bases that match TRBD2. From germline, CDR1 is GTSNPN and CDR2 SVGIG (reference sequence). V dropped 3 bases and J dropped 3; count of bases not matched to a gene: 5. The CDR3 is 16 amino acids. The CDR3 DNA sequence: TGTGCCTGGAGATACCTAGCGGGGGGGCACACCGGGGAGCTGTTTTTT. This codes for CAWRYLAGGHTGELFF.

This chain joins TRBV3-1 and TRBJ2-7; no clear D. Trimming took off 2 bases at V and 4 bases at J, with 9 bases between the two ends. The CDR3 contains 13 residues. Germline loops: CDR1 LGHDT, CDR2 YNNKEL (reference sequence). CDR3 residues: CASSQFSGYEQYF. CDR3 bases: TGTGCCAGCAGCCAATTCTCTGGTTACGAGCAGTACTTC.

This clonotype was counted between two and nine times. The chain links TRBV6-1 to TRBJ2-5, with D perhaps TRBD2 (6 bases). From germline, CDR1 is MNHNS and CDR2 SASEGT. Trimming removed 4 bases at V and 4 bases at J, with 7 bases between. The CDR3 has 12 amino acids. The chain's CDR3 is CASSAAGETQYF. The DNA for the CDR3 is TGTGCCAGCAGTGCAGCGGGAGAGACCCAGTACTTC.

This clonotype was counted ten times or more. This chain connects TRBV12-3 or TRBV12-4 to TRBJ2-1; 11 nucleotides match TRBD2. The CDR3 is 13 amino acids. The J segment lost 9 bases and the V segment lost 5 bases, leaving 3 bases of the junction unmatched. CDR3 nucleotide sequence: TGTGCCAGCAGTCTACTAGCGGGGGCTGAGCAGTTCTTC. Translating gives CASSLLAGAEQFF.